This T cell receptor beta chain was obtained from a study of blood T cells in healthy people across ages. The germline CDR1 and CDR2 sequences are MNHEY and SVGEGT. The CDR3 is made up of 15 amino acids. V shed 2 bases and J 4 bases; nucleotides not matched to a gene: 6. Donor samples were obtained from healthy Caucasian individuals from Russia, aged about 6 to 90. Every sample yielded at least 6 million isolated PBMCs. Alongside a J-beta primer mix, a sample-barcoded 5' primer served in a second PCR lasting about 7 to 11 cycles. Samples each returned at least 2.5 million CDR3-containing paired-end reads. TCRdb reanalysed the 5' RACE reads using MiXCR and keeps one entry per CDR3 protein. The sample includes 550,000 to 800,000 distinct CDR3 sequences, less than 40% of them seen just once.

The sequenced sample consisted of blood. This TCR was sampled from a woman at least 80 years old in good health. The rearrangement joins TRBV6-2 or TRBV6-3 to TRBJ1-1, with 8 bases aligning to TRBD1. CDR3 sequence: CASSYTYRGGTEAFF. The CDR3 coding sequence is TGTGCCAGCAGTTACACCTACAGGGGGGGCACTGAAGCTTTCTTT.